This T cell receptor (beta chain) was captured in a study of neurological immune-mediated disorders. TCRdb analysed the 5' RACE reads with MiXCR anew, one entry per CDR3 protein. Here the sample spans about 80,000 distinct CDR3 sequences, around 9.9% being singletons. The sample holds a few counts of this clonotype. The receptor was derived from a man in his forties or fifties in good health. Sequencing was performed on PBMCs.

CDR3 DNA: TGTGCCAGCAGTTACTCGATTGGGCGCGGAACTTCCTACAATGAGCAGTTCTTC. It encodes CASSYSIGRGTSYNEQFF. V and J are TRBV6-2 or TRBV6-3 and TRBJ2-1, with D hard to call. The germline V and J ends were trimmed by 0 bases and 1 base, with 16 bases remaining between them. Germline values: CDR1 MNHEY, CDR2 SVGEGT. This CDR3 spans 18 amino acids.